The 26 T cell receptor beta chains in this list originate from one sample, sequenced in a study of blood T cell repertoires in COVID-19. Data came from immunoSEQ multiplex PCR; TCRdb stores just in-frame clones and leaves some out. The table includes around 300,000 clones, around 81% detected once. The sequencing sample was made of peripheral blood. Receptors were obtained from a woman between 50 and 59 years old with active or convalescent COVID-19.

The V call is TRBV28, the J call TRBJ1-1; maybe TRBD1 (6 bases). Trimming took 10 bases from V and 9 from J, leaving 15 bases between them. Looked up from germline, CDR1 is MDHEN and CDR2 is SYDVKM. CDR3 size: 11 residues. The CDR3 DNA follows: TGTGCCACCGTCCAGGGGAATCAAGCTTTCTTT. Amino acid sequence: CATVQGNQAFF.

The chain has TRBV19 and TRBJ1-5; D gene unclear. CDR1 and CDR2 (germline): LNHDA, SQIVND (reference sequence). This CDR3 comprises 13 residues. The ends were cut back, 3 bases at V and 0 bases at J, with 3 bases in the middle. The CDR3 DNA reads as TGTGCCAGTAGTATTAGTAGCAATCAGCCCCAGCATTTT. Its translation is CASSISSNQPQHF. The full variable domain, in which reference TRBV19 and TRBJ1-5 provide the parts outside the CDR3, is DGGITQSPKYLFRKEGQNVTLSCEQNLNHDAMYWYRQDPGQGLRLIYYSQIVNDFQKGDIAEGYSVSREKKESFPLTVTSAQKNPTAFYLCASSISSNQPQHFGDGTRLSIL.

J is TRBJ2-1 and V is TRBV6-6, with D perhaps matching TRBD1 (6 bases). The CDR3 extends over 14 amino acids. V gave up 6 bases and J gave up 2 bases, with 11 bases separating them. Germline V gene sequence: CDR1 MNHNY, CDR2 SVGAGI (reference sequence). CDR3 amino acids: CASRKKGAYNEQFF. In DNA form, the CDR3 reads TGTGCCAGCAGGAAGAAGGGGGCCTACAATGAGCAGTTCTTC.

This sequence joins TRBV30 and TRBJ2-3; no clear D. V was cut by 0 bases and J by 2 bases, with 12 bases left in between. Germline CDR1 reads GTSNPN; CDR2 reads SVGIG (reference sequence). The CDR3 has 15 amino acids. CDR3 nucleotides: TGTGCCTGGAGTGTAACGGTATTAAACACAGATACGCAGTATTTT. Its translation: CAWSVTVLNTDTQYF.

The CDR3 loop reads CASRGQEDTGELFF. The CDR3 nucleotides are TGTGCCAGCAGGGGACAGGAGGACACCGGGGAGCTGTTTTTT. This sequence joins TRBV28 and TRBJ2-2; 8 bases match TRBD1. Germline assignment: CDR1 MDHEN and CDR2 SYDVKM. The CDR3 loop spans 14 amino acids. J was trimmed by 3 bases and V by 6 bases; bases with no gene match: 3.

The chain has TRBV21-1 and TRBJ2-4; TRBD1 reflects the table's D call only, with no check against the DNA. TRBV21-1 is listed as a pseudogene. The CDR3 spans 16 residues. The CDR3 DNA sequence: TGTGCCAGCAGGGTTGGGGGCGAGGGGGCCAAAAACATTCAGTACTTC. This codes for CASRVGGEGAKNIQYF.

The rearrangement links TRBV2 to TRBJ1-2; 9 bases line up with TRBD1. V shed 6 bases, J shed 4 bases, and the junction held 18 bases outside the gene matches. Germline V gene data show CDR1 as SNHLY and CDR2 as FYNNEI. CDR3 length: 18 amino acids. The CDR3, as DNA: TGTGCCAGCAGACCGACAGGGGGGATGCTGACCGGATCCTATGGCTACACCTTC. Its protein is CASRPTGGMLTGSYGYTF.

The chain uses TRBV5-6 and TRBJ2-3; D might be TRBD2 (6 bases). Germline lookup yields CDR1 SGHDT and CDR2 YYEEEE. Trimming took 2 bases from V and 6 from J, leaving 13 bases between them. The CDR3 loop spans 14 amino acids. The chain's CDR3 is CASSFSGTPDTQYF. The CDR3 DNA is TGTGCCAGCAGCTTCTCTGGGACTCCCGATACGCAGTATTTT.

The chain recombines TRBV11-3 with TRBJ2-1; a weak D match, TRBD2 (5 bases). The CDR3 is 13 residues long. Germline V CDR1 and CDR2: SGHNT, YENEEA. The ends were cut back, 1 base at V and 10 bases at J, with 11 bases in the middle. As DNA, the CDR3 is TGTGCCAGCAGCTTAGCTCTGCAGCGGGAGCAGTTCTTC. Encoded protein: CASSLALQREQFF.

V and J are TRBV28 and TRBJ1-5; perhaps TRBD1 as D (5 bases). Germline V gene sequence: CDR1 MDHEN, CDR2 SYDVKM. The CDR3 sequence is 15 residues long. V was shortened by 6 bases and J by 4 bases, with 16 bases between the two germline ends. The CDR3 sequence is CASSRGGDPNQPQHF. CDR3 DNA: TGTGCCAGCAGCCGTGGGGGGGATCCTAATCAGCCCCAGCATTTT.

The chain joins TRBV11-2 to TRBJ2-7, with 8 bases that match TRBD2. The CDR3 consists of 19 residues. The V gene end was trimmed by 7 bases and the J gene end by 4 bases; junction bases not matched to a gene: 24. Germline V gives CDR1 SGHAT, CDR2 FQNNGV. The CDR3 reads CASTRVGSGIIPPVYEQYF. For the CDR3, the DNA is TGTGCCAGCACCCGGGTTGGTAGCGGGATCATCCCTCCCGTATACGAGCAGTACTTC.

This clone was counted a few times. This chain connects TRBV5-1 to TRBJ2-1; 7 positions match TRBD1. This CDR3 comprises 15 residues. The junction had 9 bases not matched to a gene; V was cut back by 4 bases and J by 5 bases. CDR1 is SGHRS and CDR2 is YFSETQ in the germline V gene. The CDR3: CASSQSTGSNNEQFF. The CDR3 bases are TGCGCCAGCAGCCAATCGACAGGGTCGAACAATGAGCAGTTCTTC.

This chain joins TRBV18 and TRBJ2-2; D might be TRBD1 (6 bases). The CDR3 spans 13 residues. V was shortened by 6 bases and J by 7 bases, with 12 bases between the two germline ends. CDR1 and CDR2 from the germline V gene are KGHSH and LQKENI. CDR3: CASSLQGHGELFF. For the CDR3, the DNA is TGTGCCAGCTCGCTACAGGGTCACGGGGAGCTGTTTTTT.

This chain uses TRBV2 with TRBJ1-4; 7 positions agree with TRBD1. Germline assignment: CDR1 SNHLY and CDR2 FYNNEI. Trimming cost V 6 bases and J 3 bases; bases outside gene matches: 4. The length of the CDR3 is 14 residues. CDR3 in DNA: TGTGCCAGCAGGTCCAGGGGGTCTAATGAAAAACTGTTTTTT. Protein sequence: CASRSRGSNEKLFF.

The chain's CDR3 is CASSLPGQLQETQYF. CDR3 DNA: TGTGCCAGCAGTCTTCCCGGACAGCTCCAAGAGACCCAGTACTTC. V and J are TRBV28 and TRBJ2-5; tentatively, D is TRBD1 (6 bases). Germline values: CDR1 MDHEN, CDR2 SYDVKM. Trimming pared 5 bases from V and 1 base from J, leaving 14 bases between. The CDR3 runs to 15 residues.

The chain employs TRBV11-2 and TRBJ1-6; D uncertain. Germline values: CDR1 SGHAT, CDR2 FQNNGV. The CDR3 has 13 amino acids. V dropped 3 bases and J dropped 5 bases, with 5 bases sitting between them. CDR3 sequence (DNA): TGTGCCAGCAGCTTCGGAGATAATTCACCCCTCCACTTT. This gives the protein CASSFGDNSPLHF.

The chain recombines TRBV9 with TRBJ2-1; 12 nucleotides line up with TRBD2. CDR3 length equals 15 residues. The V gene's germline CDR1 is SGDLS and CDR2 YYNGEE. After removal of 4 bases from V and 4 bases from J, the junction contained 3 bases not matched to a gene. The CDR3 reads CASSLTSGRYNEQFF. The CDR3 nucleotides read TGTGCCAGCAGCCTAACTAGCGGGAGGTACAATGAGCAGTTCTTC.

The CDR3 DNA sequence: TGTGCCAGCAGCTTAGCGCTTCGACAGGGCTATGGCTACACCTTC. Amino acid sequence: CASSLALRQGYGYTF. The chain joins TRBV7-9 to TRBJ1-2; TRBD1 agrees at 7 bases. V was pared by 0 bases and J by 4 bases, with 5 bases of the junction left unmatched. From germline, CDR1 is SEHNR and CDR2 FQNEAQ (reference sequence). The CDR3 runs 15 residues. Full variable domain (outside the CDR3, taken from reference TRBV7-9 and TRBJ1-2): DTGVSQNPRHKITKRGQNVTFRCDPISEHNRLYWYRQTLGQGPEFLTYFQNEAQLEKSRLLSDRFSAERPKGSFSTLEIQRTEQGDSAMYLCASSLALRQGYGYTFGSGTRLTVV.

The chain is built from TRBV19 and TRBJ2-5, with a possible D match to TRBD2 (7 bases). Germline loops: CDR1 LNHDA, CDR2 SQIVND (reference sequence). Trimming took 3 bases from V and 4 from J, leaving 12 bases between them. This CDR3 is built from 14 residues. For the CDR3, the DNA is TGTGCCAGTAGTATTATTAGGGGGGGAGAGACCCAGTACTTC. Protein product: CASSIIRGGETQYF.

The chain links TRBV6-5 to TRBJ1-2; the D gene is possibly TRBD1 (5 bases). The CDR3 totals 13 residues. V lost 6 bases and J lost 1, with 9 bases in between. Looked up from germline, CDR1 is MNHEY and CDR2 is SVGAGI. The CDR3 DNA sequence: TGTGCCAGCAGCTCGACAGATAACTATGGCTACACCTTC. This codes for CASSSTDNYGYTF.

The chain employs TRBV12-3 or TRBV12-4 and TRBJ1-6; perhaps TRBD1 as D (6 bases). V lost 5 bases to trimming and J lost 8 bases, with 10 bases between them. The CDR3 totals 13 residues. The CDR3 DNA is TGTGCCAGCAGTACCCGACAGGATTCACCCCTCCACTTT. The encoded protein is CASSTRQDSPLHF.

The V gene is TRBV6-5, the J gene TRBJ2-7; 8 positions agree with TRBD2. From germline, CDR1 is MNHEY and CDR2 SVGAGI. The V gene end was trimmed by 11 bases and the J gene end by 5 bases; junction bases not matched to a gene: 11. The CDR3 runs to 13 residues. The CDR3 reads CAARGEGRDEQYF. In DNA, the CDR3 is TGTGCCGCGCGGGGGGAGGGCCGCGACGAGCAGTACTTC.

The chain joins TRBV9 to TRBJ1-1, with D tentatively TRBD1 (5 bases). V was shortened by 1 base and J by 2 bases, with 12 bases between the two germline ends. The germline V gene has CDR1 SGDLS and CDR2 YYNGEE. There are 15 residues in the CDR3. CDR3 sequence (DNA): TGTGCCAGCAGCGTACGCCCGACAGTTAACACTGAAGCTTTCTTT. Amino acids: CASSVRPTVNTEAFF.

This clone was observed once. The chain recombines TRBV20-1 with TRBJ1-4, with D possibly being TRBD1 (5 bases). The CDR3 contains 15 residues. Trimming removed 3 bases at V and 3 bases at J, with 14 bases between. Germline V gene sequence: CDR1 DFQATT, CDR2 SNEGSKA (reference sequence). CDR3 residues: CSASSGGAANEKLFF. In nucleotides, the CDR3 is TGCAGTGCTAGTTCCGGGGGAGCAGCTAATGAAAAACTGTTTTTT.

This rearrangement joins TRBV5-1 to TRBJ1-2; tentatively, D is TRBD1 (6 bases). The ends were cut back, 2 bases at V and 13 bases at J, with 21 bases in the middle. This CDR3 is built from 14 residues. Germline V gene lookup returns CDR1 SGHRS and CDR2 YFSETQ. The CDR3 reads CASSFSTGAPTGTF. In nucleotides, the CDR3 is TGCGCCAGCAGCTTTTCGACAGGAGCTCCAACCGGCACCTTC.

The genes are TRBV5-1 and TRBJ2-6; the match to TRBD1 covers 11 bases. The J segment lost 0 bases and the V segment lost 4 bases, leaving 3 bases of the junction unmatched. Germline V gives CDR1 SGHRS, CDR2 YFSETQ. This CDR3 region has 17 residues. The CDR3, as DNA: TGCGCCAGCAGCCCGGACAGGGGGCTCTCTGGGGCCAACGTCCTGACTTTC. It specifies CASSPDRGLSGANVLTF.